The 4 T cell receptor beta chains given below trace back to one sample, sequenced in a study of T-cell memory formation after mild COVID-19. TCRdb used MiXCR to reprocess the 5' RACE reads, holding one entry per CDR3 protein. The table shows about half a million distinct CDR3 sequences, with 15% to 20% occurring only once. Sequencing was done on a sample of PBMCs or a T cell subset sorted from them (not recorded which). These receptors were collected from an adult woman who had mild COVID-19 (a few samples of this study predate the infection). Cell type and time point are not known.

The CDR3 DNA follows: TGCAGTGCTAGTCGGGACAGGGGTGTCTCCTACGAGCAGTACTTC. The encoded protein is CSASRDRGVSYEQYF. The chain couples TRBV20-1 to TRBJ2-7, with TRBD1 matching over 10 bases. V lost 3 bases to trimming and J lost 0 bases; unmatched junction nucleotides: 5. This CDR3 is 15 amino acids long. CDR1 is DFQATT, CDR2 SNEGSKA, per germline (reference sequence).

The table lists this clonotype with many counts. The gene calls are TRBV12-3 or TRBV12-4 and TRBJ2-2; 8 bases align to TRBD1. The V segment lost 5 bases and the J segment 4 bases; nucleotides outside the gene matches: 3. This CDR3 is built from 14 residues. The CDR3 nucleotides are TGTGCCAGCAGTCCGACAGGGGTCACCGGGGAGCTGTTTTTT. Protein: CASSPTGVTGELFF.

V gene TRBV6-5 combines with J gene TRBJ1-1; 9 bases fit TRBD1. Trimming cost V 6 bases and J 6 bases; bases outside gene matches: 14. Germline values: CDR1 MNHEY, CDR2 SVGAGI. The CDR3 is 16 residues long. The CDR3 protein is CASSYLTGTGPAEAFF. CDR3 in DNA: TGTGCCAGCAGCTACCTGACCGGGACAGGGCCGGCTGAAGCTTTCTTT.

This clonotype has a single count. The chain joins TRBV20-1 to TRBJ2-1, with a tentative D call TRBD2 (5 bases). V was clipped by 0 bases and J by 1 base, with 16 bases between them. This CDR3 has 17 amino acids. Germline V gives CDR1 DFQATT, CDR2 SNEGSKA (reference sequence). The CDR3 protein is CSARDRGSAASYNEQFF. The DNA for the CDR3 is TGCAGTGCTAGAGATCGAGGGAGCGCCGCTTCCTACAATGAGCAGTTCTTC.